The sequence of this T cell receptor (beta chain) was determined in a study of T cells in Graves' hyperthyroidism and ophthalmopathy. The V gene's germline CDR1 is DFQATT and CDR2 SNEGSKA (reference sequence). This CDR3 is built from 13 residues. Trimming stripped 0 bases from V and 7 bases from J, with 12 bases between. Amplification of TCR beta CDR3 regions was performed using RNA transcripts as template. RT-PCR in the first round (using the HTBI primer set) targeted the TCR CDR3. TCRdb itself ran the multiplex PCR reads through MiXCR, one entry per CDR3 protein. Of 300,000 to 400,000 distinct CDR3 sequences detected, about 15% appear once; the ten largest clones hold 20%. General observations from the study: Among thyroid clonotypes expanded above 0.001, most also appeared in blood.

This clonotype appeared many times. As yet, its antigen is unknown. The chain has TRBV20-1 and TRBJ2-5, with D hard to call. This sequence was found in a woman aged 25-40 years with Graves' ophthalmopathy. Sequencing was done on a sample of blood. The CDR3 loop reads CSARDVAVGTQYF. Here the CDR3 DNA reads TGCAGTGCTAGAGATGTGGCAGTAGGGACCCAGTACTTC.